These 3 T cell receptor beta chains came from one sample sequenced in a study of CD8+ T cells in alopecia areata. Treatment indicated: oral pan-JAK inhibitor, 5-10 mg twice daily. Reverse transcription of extracted RNA yielded cDNA, which provided the sequencing template. The repertoire was sequenced with immunoSEQ multiplex PCR; TCRdb's copy has only in-frame clones and lacks some. This sample carries nearly 200,000 clones, roughly 64% of them seen once, and the ten largest clones take 5.5%. Sequenced material: CD4+ T cells sorted from blood, taken at week 24, from a patient treated with tofacitinib. Receptor source: a human donor with alopecia areata.

The CDR3 nucleotides are TGCGCCAGCAGCTTCAGGGGTCTAGCGGGAGATCGTCACCACAATGAGCAGTTCTTC. Translation gives CASSFRGLAGDRHHNEQFF. The chain has TRBV5-1 and TRBJ2-1, with TRBD2 matching 10 bases. This CDR3 region has 19 residues. Germline-derived CDR1 and CDR2 are SGHRS and YFSETQ. The trim removed 2 bases at V and 5 bases at J, leaving 16 bases unmatched.

This clone has a handful of counts. V is TRBV7-9 and J is TRBJ2-3; TRBD2 is a possible D gene (6 bases). The CDR3 is made up of 15 amino acids. Germline V gives CDR1 SEHNR, CDR2 FQNEAQ (reference sequence). With 5 bases removed from V and 1 base from J, the gap between germline ends came to 13 bases. As DNA, the CDR3 is TGTGCCAGCAGCCCCCCGGGACTCGGCACAGATACGCAGTATTTT. Translated: CASSPPGLGTDTQYF.

The chain employs TRBV25-1 and TRBJ2-3; 8 nucleotides match TRBD2. Germline CDR1 is MGHDK and CDR2 is SYGVNS. This CDR3 comprises 15 residues. After removal of 2 bases from V and 3 bases from J, the junction contained 4 bases not matched to a gene. CDR3 in amino acids: CASSEAKRGTDTQYF. The CDR3 DNA reads as TGTGCCAGCAGTGAAGCGAAGCGGGGGACAGATACGCAGTATTTT. The full variable domain, rest sourced from reference TRBV25-1 and TRBJ2-3, is EADIYQTPRYLVIGTGKKITLECSQTMGHDKMYWYQQDPGMELHLIHYSYGVNSTEKGDLSSESTVSRIRTEHFPLTLESARPSHTSQYLCASSEAKRGTDTQYFGPGTRLTVL.